These T cell receptor beta chains were read from a single sample in a study of T cells after yellow fever vaccination. Each CDR3 protein gets one entry after TCRdb re-called the 5' RACE reads with MiXCR. The sample records hundreds of thousands of distinct CDR3 sequences, roughly 12% being singletons. The sequencing used PBMCs, collected on the day of the first yellow fever vaccination. The receptors were sampled from a young man who received the YFV17D yellow fever vaccine. Each CDR3 is given with its conserved first and last residue. Fields, in order: D gene, J gene, V gene, clone size, CDR3 protein, CDR3 DNA. The D gene is left open where the match is weak. The size field is filled for only some rows; it gives once, few, many or a size class.

d_call: -
j_call: TRBJ1-2
v_call: TRBV7-2
clone_size: -
cdr3_aa: CASSLVATGGYTF
cdr3_nt: TGTGCCAGCAGCTTAGTCGCTACGGGGGGCTACACCTTC

d_call: -
j_call: TRBJ2-2
v_call: TRBV24-1
clone_size: few
cdr3_aa: CATQDTRGNTGELFF
cdr3_nt: TGTGCCACCCAGGACACCCGAGGGAACACCGGGGAGCTGTTTTTT

d_call: -
j_call: TRBJ1-3
v_call: TRBV10-3
clone_size: -
cdr3_aa: CAISERGNLGNTIYF
cdr3_nt: TGTGCCATCAGTGAGAGGGGGAACTTGGGAAACACCATATATTTT

d_call: TRBD2
j_call: TRBJ2-1
v_call: TRBV6-5
clone_size: -
cdr3_aa: CASSSRGLAGGDEQFF
cdr3_nt: TGTGCCAGCAGCTCCCGGGGACTAGCGGGGGGGGATGAGCAGTTCTTC

d_call: -
j_call: TRBJ2-6
v_call: TRBV5-1
clone_size: -
cdr3_aa: CASSLEWGMTGANVLTF
cdr3_nt: TGCGCCAGCAGCTTGGAGTGGGGGATGACTGGGGCCAACGTCCTGACTTTC

d_call: -
j_call: TRBJ1-4
v_call: TRBV30
clone_size: -
cdr3_aa: CAWNRGATNEKLFF
cdr3_nt: TGTGCCTGGAACCGGGGGGCAACTAATGAAAAACTGTTTTTT

d_call: TRBD1
j_call: TRBJ2-5
v_call: TRBV15
clone_size: few
cdr3_aa: CATSSSTGGWETQYF
cdr3_nt: TGTGCCACCAGCAGTTCTACAGGGGGCTGGGAGACCCAGTACTTC

d_call: TRBD1
j_call: TRBJ1-1
v_call: TRBV7-9
clone_size: few
cdr3_aa: CASSLAGQGGWTEAFF
cdr3_nt: TGTGCCAGCAGCTTAGCGGGACAGGGAGGATGGACTGAAGCTTTCTTT

d_call: -
j_call: TRBJ2-3
v_call: TRBV21-1
clone_size: -
cdr3_aa: CASSALGQGGTDTQYF
cdr3_nt: TGTGCCAGCAGCGCCCTGGGACAGGGTGGAACAGATACGCAGTATTTT

d_call: -
j_call: TRBJ2-2
v_call: TRBV3-1
clone_size: few
cdr3_aa: CASSQTRLGELFF
cdr3_nt: TGTGCCAGCAGCCAAACGCGCCTCGGGGAGCTGTTTTTT

d_call: -
j_call: TRBJ1-3
v_call: TRBV9
clone_size: few
cdr3_aa: CASSVEHLAGNTIYF
cdr3_nt: TGTGCCAGCAGCGTAGAGCATCTGGCTGGAAACACCATATATTTT

d_call: TRBD2
j_call: TRBJ2-1
v_call: TRBV4-2
clone_size: many
cdr3_aa: CASSQLGGYNEQFF
cdr3_nt: TGTGCCAGCAGCCAACTGGGAGGGTACAATGAGCAGTTCTTC

d_call: TRBD1
j_call: TRBJ2-3
v_call: TRBV7-6
clone_size: -
cdr3_aa: CASSVGTGRPNTQYF
cdr3_nt: TGTGCCAGCAGCGTTGGGACAGGGCGGCCAAATACGCAGTATTTT

d_call: TRBD1
j_call: TRBJ1-4
v_call: TRBV7-2
clone_size: many
cdr3_aa: CASSWGYRTGSMRKLFF
cdr3_nt: TGTGCCAGCAGCTGGGGATACCGGACAGGGTCTATGCGAAAACTGTTTTTT

d_call: -
j_call: TRBJ2-1
v_call: TRBV9
clone_size: few
cdr3_aa: CASSVAGSFYNEQFF
cdr3_nt: TGTGCCAGCAGCGTGGCAGGATCGTTCTACAATGAGCAGTTCTTC

d_call: -
j_call: TRBJ2-6
v_call: TRBV6-9
clone_size: -
cdr3_aa: CASSYSEAGANVLTF
cdr3_nt: TGTGCCAGCAGTTATTCAGAAGCCGGGGCCAACGTCCTGACTTTC

d_call: TRBD2
j_call: TRBJ2-2
v_call: TRBV12-3/TRBV12-4
clone_size: once
cdr3_aa: CTCSPRTSGALNTGELFF
cdr3_nt: TGTACCTGCAGCCCCCGGACTAGCGGGGCTTTGAACACCGGGGAGCTGTTTTTT

d_call: -
j_call: TRBJ1-3
v_call: TRBV5-1
clone_size: -
cdr3_aa: CASSLAPGTGNTIYF
cdr3_nt: TGCGCCAGCAGCTTGGCCCCAGGGACTGGAAACACCATATATTTT

d_call: -
j_call: TRBJ1-1
v_call: TRBV7-3
clone_size: few
cdr3_aa: CASSPQGRDTEAFF
cdr3_nt: TGTGCCAGCAGTCCACAGGGTCGGGACACTGAAGCTTTCTTT

d_call: -
j_call: TRBJ1-5
v_call: TRBV18
clone_size: few
cdr3_aa: CASSPIQGSNQPQHF
cdr3_nt: TGTGCCAGCTCACCAATCCAGGGTAGCAATCAGCCCCAGCATTTT

d_call: -
j_call: TRBJ1-1
v_call: TRBV7-2
clone_size: -
cdr3_aa: CASSLSSAGNTEAFF
cdr3_nt: TGTGCCAGCAGCCTTAGCAGTGCAGGGAACACTGAAGCTTTCTTT

d_call: TRBD2
j_call: TRBJ2-2
v_call: TRBV4-3
clone_size: few
cdr3_aa: CASSRTSGEAGELFF
cdr3_nt: TGCGCCAGCAGCCGGACTAGCGGGGAGGCCGGGGAGCTGTTTTTT

d_call: -
j_call: TRBJ1-2
v_call: TRBV7-9
clone_size: many
cdr3_aa: CASSLYPTEGYTF
cdr3_nt: TGTGCCAGCAGCTTATATCCGACGGAAGGCTACACCTTC

d_call: TRBD1
j_call: TRBJ2-3
v_call: TRBV20-1
clone_size: -
cdr3_aa: CSASKQGTDTQYF
cdr3_nt: TGCAGTGCTAGCAAACAGGGGACAGATACGCAGTATTTT

d_call: -
j_call: TRBJ1-2
v_call: TRBV30
clone_size: few
cdr3_aa: CAWSQSALNGYTF
cdr3_nt: TGTGCCTGGAGTCAGAGCGCTTTAAATGGCTACACCTTC

d_call: -
j_call: TRBJ1-6
v_call: TRBV7-9
clone_size: many
cdr3_aa: CASSSWTGSPLHF
cdr3_nt: TGTGCCAGCAGCTCCTGGACCGGGTCACCCCTCCACTTT

d_call: -
j_call: TRBJ2-3
v_call: TRBV5-1
clone_size: many
cdr3_aa: CASSLEGSTDTQYF
cdr3_nt: TGTGCCAGCAGCTTGGAGGGGTCCACAGATACGCAGTATTTT

d_call: -
j_call: TRBJ1-6
v_call: TRBV4-3
clone_size: -
cdr3_aa: CASSQDTLSSYNSPLHF
cdr3_nt: TGCGCCAGCAGCCAAGATACGTTGAGCTCCTATAATTCACCCCTCCACTTT

d_call: -
j_call: TRBJ2-5
v_call: TRBV7-2
clone_size: -
cdr3_aa: CASSLGFEETQYF
cdr3_nt: TGTGCCAGCAGCTTAGGGTTCGAGGAGACCCAGTACTTC

d_call: -
j_call: TRBJ1-2
v_call: TRBV6-1
clone_size: few
cdr3_aa: CASSSTSRQANYGYTF
cdr3_nt: TGTGCCAGCAGCTCTACCTCCAGACAGGCTAACTATGGCTACACCTTC

d_call: -
j_call: TRBJ2-3
v_call: TRBV10-2
clone_size: -
cdr3_aa: CASSGMGTSTDTQYF
cdr3_nt: TGCGCCAGCAGTGGGATGGGAACTAGCACAGATACGCAGTATTTT

d_call: TRBD2
j_call: TRBJ2-1
v_call: TRBV9
clone_size: few
cdr3_aa: CASSVGRGAIYNEQFF
cdr3_nt: TGTGCCAGCAGCGTAGGGCGGGGGGCGATCTACAATGAGCAGTTCTTC

d_call: TRBD1
j_call: TRBJ2-3
v_call: TRBV20-1
clone_size: -
cdr3_aa: CGRGGHSTDTQYF
cdr3_nt: TGCGGAAGAGGGGGCCATAGCACAGATACGCAGTATTTT

d_call: -
j_call: TRBJ2-3
v_call: TRBV7-9
clone_size: few
cdr3_aa: CASSYTSGTDTQYF
cdr3_nt: TGTGCCAGCAGCTACACCTCCGGCACAGATACGCAGTATTTT

d_call: -
j_call: TRBJ1-4
v_call: TRBV12-3/TRBV12-4
clone_size: -
cdr3_aa: CASSRDTYEKLFF
cdr3_nt: TGTGCCAGCAGTAGGGACACCTATGAAAAACTGTTTTTT

d_call: -
j_call: TRBJ1-2
v_call: TRBV7-6
clone_size: few
cdr3_aa: CASSLEGYGGYGYTF
cdr3_nt: TGTGCCAGCAGCTTAGAAGGATATGGGGGCTATGGCTACACCTTC

d_call: -
j_call: TRBJ1-1
v_call: TRBV2
clone_size: -
cdr3_aa: CAAGREINTEAFF
cdr3_nt: TGTGCCGCAGGGCGGGAGATAAACACTGAAGCTTTCTTT

d_call: -
j_call: TRBJ1-1
v_call: TRBV7-3
clone_size: few
cdr3_aa: CASSLMRENTEAFF
cdr3_nt: TGTGCCAGCAGCTTAATGCGGGAGAACACTGAAGCTTTCTTT

d_call: TRBD1
j_call: TRBJ1-5
v_call: TRBV27
clone_size: -
cdr3_aa: CASSWKGGSNQPQHF
cdr3_nt: TGTGCCAGCAGTTGGAAAGGGGGCAGTAATCAGCCCCAGCATTTT

d_call: -
j_call: TRBJ2-3
v_call: TRBV5-1
clone_size: many
cdr3_aa: CASSHDGSTDTQYF
cdr3_nt: TGCGCCAGCAGCCACGACGGTAGCACAGATACGCAGTATTTT

d_call: TRBD2
j_call: TRBJ2-2
v_call: TRBV19
clone_size: -
cdr3_aa: CASSIVAGADTGELFF
cdr3_nt: TGTGCCAGTAGTATAGTAGCGGGGGCGGACACCGGGGAGCTGTTTTTT

d_call: TRBD1
j_call: TRBJ1-2
v_call: TRBV25-1
clone_size: few
cdr3_aa: CASSEPGGGSVYTF
cdr3_nt: TGTGCCAGCAGTGAGCCAGGGGGCGGTTCGGTATACACCTTC

d_call: -
j_call: TRBJ1-5
v_call: TRBV6-1
clone_size: few
cdr3_aa: CASSELLRGKSLRPQHF
cdr3_nt: TGTGCCAGCAGTGAACTGCTTAGAGGGAAGAGTCTACGGCCCCAGCATTTT

d_call: -
j_call: TRBJ1-1
v_call: TRBV7-9
clone_size: few
cdr3_aa: CASSARTNTEAFF
cdr3_nt: TGTGCCAGCAGCGCCCGCACGAACACTGAAGCTTTCTTT

d_call: TRBD1
j_call: TRBJ2-5
v_call: TRBV4-3
clone_size: -
cdr3_aa: CASSQARTGQETQYF
cdr3_nt: TGCGCCAGCAGCCAAGCCCGGACAGGACAAGAGACCCAGTACTTC

d_call: -
j_call: TRBJ2-5
v_call: TRBV7-7
clone_size: -
cdr3_aa: CASSRRQGGQETQYF
cdr3_nt: TGTGCTAGCAGCCGTAGACAGGGAGGTCAAGAGACCCAGTACTTC

d_call: -
j_call: TRBJ2-5
v_call: TRBV7-2
clone_size: few
cdr3_aa: CASSLTPGRSETQYF
cdr3_nt: TGTGCCAGCAGCTTAACCCCGGGACGGTCTGAGACCCAGTACTTC

d_call: -
j_call: TRBJ1-5
v_call: TRBV3-1
clone_size: few
cdr3_aa: CASSQERGQPQHF
cdr3_nt: TGTGCCAGCAGCCAAGAGCGCGGTCAGCCCCAGCATTTT

d_call: -
j_call: TRBJ2-1
v_call: TRBV30
clone_size: -
cdr3_aa: CACRGSSYNEQFF
cdr3_nt: TGTGCCTGCCGGGGGAGCTCCTACAATGAGCAGTTCTTC

d_call: -
j_call: TRBJ1-6
v_call: TRBV6-1
clone_size: -
cdr3_aa: CASRISTESGSPLHF
cdr3_nt: TGTGCCAGCAGGATTTCGACAGAAAGCGGTTCACCCCTCCACTTT

d_call: -
j_call: TRBJ2-5
v_call: TRBV7-2
clone_size: few
cdr3_aa: CASSSELVLETQYF
cdr3_nt: TGTGCCAGCAGCTCCGAACTAGTGCTAGAGACCCAGTACTTC

d_call: -
j_call: TRBJ1-1
v_call: TRBV20-1
clone_size: few
cdr3_aa: CSARDRGTGSTRTEAFF
cdr3_nt: TGCAGTGCTAGAGATCGGGGGACGGGGTCGACGAGAACTGAAGCTTTCTTT

d_call: -
j_call: TRBJ2-5
v_call: TRBV5-1
clone_size: few
cdr3_aa: CASSLGIVQETQYF
cdr3_nt: TGCGCCAGCAGCTTGGGGATAGTCCAAGAGACCCAGTACTTC

d_call: -
j_call: TRBJ1-1
v_call: TRBV10-3
clone_size: few
cdr3_aa: CAIRVRGNTEAFF
cdr3_nt: TGTGCCATAAGAGTCAGGGGAAACACTGAAGCTTTCTTT

d_call: -
j_call: TRBJ1-5
v_call: TRBV21-1
clone_size: -
cdr3_aa: CASSTIFETGVSFQPQHF
cdr3_nt: TGTGCCAGCAGCACCATTTTTGAAACAGGGGTTTCTTTCCAGCCCCAGCATTTT

d_call: TRBD2
j_call: TRBJ2-3
v_call: TRBV4-2
clone_size: few
cdr3_aa: CASSRDGGAAEDTQYF
cdr3_nt: TGTGCCAGCAGCCGGGACGGGGGGGCCGCCGAAGATACGCAGTATTTT

d_call: -
j_call: TRBJ1-5
v_call: TRBV2
clone_size: -
cdr3_aa: CASRLTGQPQHF
cdr3_nt: TGTGCCAGCAGGTTAACGGGGCAGCCCCAGCATTTT

d_call: -
j_call: TRBJ2-1
v_call: TRBV29-1
clone_size: -
cdr3_aa: CSVEMPAGPRGQFF
cdr3_nt: TGCAGCGTTGAGATGCCAGCGGGCCCTCGGGGGCAGTTCTTC

d_call: -
j_call: TRBJ1-2
v_call: TRBV6-6
clone_size: few
cdr3_aa: CASSYAPGGGYTF
cdr3_nt: TGTGCCAGCAGTTACGCGCCCGGGGGTGGCTACACCTTC

d_call: -
j_call: TRBJ1-1
v_call: TRBV12-5
clone_size: few
cdr3_aa: CASGLNPGDTEAFF
cdr3_nt: TGTGCTAGTGGTTTGAATCCAGGGGACACTGAAGCTTTCTTT